The 21 T cell receptor beta chains presented below share a single source sample, sequenced in a study of blood T cell repertoires in COVID-19. The repertoire was sequenced with immunoSEQ multiplex PCR; TCRdb's copy has only in-frame clones and lacks some. The table includes about 55,000 clones, 75% to 95% detected once. Input material: peripheral blood. All receptors come from a human donor with active COVID-19. The donor label of this sample is uncertain.

This sequence joins TRBV15 and TRBJ2-3; 7 nucleotides align to TRBD1. Per the germline V gene, CDR1 is LNHNV and CDR2 is YYDKDF (reference sequence). The V and J ends lost 1 base and 4 bases, in that order; junction bases with no gene match: 5. The length of the CDR3 is 15 residues. CDR3 coding DNA: TGTGCCACCAGCAGAGGGGTACAGGGGTCAGATACGCAGTATTTT. This encodes CATSRGVQGSDTQYF.

The chain joins TRBV29-1 to TRBJ2-3, with TRBD1 matching over 7 bases. The CDR3 spans 16 residues. The V and J ends lost 4 bases and 1 base, in that order; junction bases with no gene match: 11. Germline V gene lookup returns CDR1 SQVTM and CDR2 ANQGSEA. CDR3 sequence (DNA): TGCAGCGTTGTGGGGACAGTTGGTTTTCGCACAGATACGCAGTATTTT. Its translation: CSVVGTVGFRTDTQYF.

This chain links TRBV27 with TRBJ2-1, with TRBD2 identical over 12 bases. CDR1 is MNHEY, CDR2 SMNVEV, per germline (reference sequence). The CDR3 is made up of 19 amino acids. With 7 bases clipped from V and 7 bases from J, the junction kept 20 bases outside the gene matches. The CDR3 DNA sequence: TGTGCCAGCACACTCGGGCTAGCGGGAGGGCCTCAGAGGGGGAATGAGCAGTTCTTC. Amino acid sequence: CASTLGLAGGPQRGNEQFF.

The chain couples TRBV27 to TRBJ1-4; TRBD1 matches 10 bases. The CDR3 runs 19 residues. Trimming removed 6 bases from V and 0 bases from J; junction bases left unmatched: 13. The germline CDR1 and CDR2 sequences are MNHEY and SMNVEV (reference sequence). In nucleotides, the CDR3 is TGTGCCAGCAGATCTTTCCGGGACAGGGGACCCGCAACTAATGAAAAACTGTTTTTT. Translating gives CASRSFRDRGPATNEKLFF.

The gene calls are TRBV12-5 and TRBJ2-2, with 12 positions matching TRBD1. The CDR3 runs to 13 residues. V dropped 11 bases and J dropped 8; count of bases not matched to a gene: 6. Germline-derived CDR1 and CDR2 are LGHNT and FRNRAP. The CDR3 here is CAAGDRGLGELFF. For the CDR3, the DNA is TGTGCTGCCGGGGACAGGGGGCTTGGGGAGCTGTTTTTT.

This sequence joins TRBV11-2 and TRBJ2-7; TRBD1 is a possible D gene (7 bases). Germline V CDR1 and CDR2: SGHAT, FQNNGV. The length of the CDR3 is 14 residues. The DNA of the CDR3 is TGTGCCAGCAGCCTAGAGGGAGCAGGGGGGGAGCAGTACGTC. This codes for CASSLEGAGGEQYV.

The V call is TRBV7-2, the J call TRBJ2-3, with TRBD2 matching 7 bases. CDR1 and CDR2 (germline): SGHTA, FQGNSA. The junction had 12 bases not matched to a gene; V was cut back by 1 base and J by 5 bases. This CDR3 has 17 amino acids. DNA of the CDR3: TGTGCCAGCAGCTTAGTTGGTAGCGGGCCATGGGTAGATACGCAGTATTTT. Its protein product is CASSLVGSGPWVDTQYF.

The chain joins TRBV10-3 to TRBJ1-1; a weak D match, TRBD1 (5 bases). Germline lookup yields CDR1 ENHRY and CDR2 SYGVKD. V was trimmed by 6 bases and J by 1 base, leaving 6 bases between them. The CDR3 spans 12 residues. CDR3 sequence (DNA): TGTGCCATCAGCAGGGAGAACACTGAAGCTTTCTTT. It is translated as CAISRENTEAFF.

The chain couples TRBV6-5 to TRBJ1-1; D gene unclear. Per germline, CDR1 MNHEY and CDR2 SVGAGI. The CDR3 has 13 residues. Trimming stripped 6 bases from V and 0 bases from J, with 8 bases between. DNA of the CDR3: TGTGCCAGCAGGATACAGATGAACACTGAAGCTTTCTTT. Protein product: CASRIQMNTEAFF.

This clone was counted only a few times. This chain links TRBV6-6 with TRBJ1-5, with D unresolved. The CDR3 is made up of 15 amino acids. The V gene's germline CDR1 is MNHNY and CDR2 SVGAGI (reference sequence). The V and J ends lost 2 bases and 2 bases respectively, with 10 bases between them. The DNA for the CDR3 is TGTGCCAGCAGTTACCTCGGCCGGGGCAATCAGCCCCAGCATTTT. This translates into CASSYLGRGNQPQHF.

This chain uses TRBV2 with TRBJ1-5, with 7 bases identical to TRBD1. The V and J ends lost 7 bases and 0 bases, in that order; junction bases with no gene match: 3. The germline gives CDR1 SNHLY, CDR2 FYNNEI. CDR3 size: 14 residues. This chain's CDR3 is CASTRDSSNQPQHF. CDR3 DNA: TGTGCCAGCACCCGGGACAGTAGCAATCAGCCCCAGCATTTT.

The V call is TRBV7-3, the J call TRBJ2-6; unclear D gene. This CDR3 is built from 17 residues. V was shortened by 0 bases and J by 2 bases, with 11 bases between the two germline ends. Germline V gene data show CDR1 as SGHTA and CDR2 as FQGTGA. The CDR3 coding sequence is TGTGCCAGCAGCTTAACGGGCAACCGCCCTGGGGCCAACGTCCTGACTTTC. Its protein is CASSLTGNRPGANVLTF.

The chain has TRBV11-2 and TRBJ2-7, with a tentative D call TRBD2 (6 bases). The CDR3 is 13 residues long. Germline V gene sequence: CDR1 SGHAT, CDR2 FQNNGV. The germline V and J ends were trimmed by 1 base and 5 bases, with 9 bases remaining between them. CDR3 sequence: CASSLGGINEQYF. The CDR3 nucleotides read TGTGCCAGCAGCTTAGGCGGGATCAACGAGCAGTACTTC.

This chain connects TRBV5-4 to TRBJ2-7; D is possibly TRBD1 (6 bases). The V gene lost 0 bases and the J gene lost 5 bases, with 12 bases spanning the gap. This CDR3 contains 14 residues. Per germline, CDR1 SGHNT and CDR2 YYREEE (reference sequence). The CDR3 spells CASSLAGTIDEQYF. DNA for the CDR3: TGTGCCAGCAGCTTGGCCGGGACAATAGACGAGCAGTACTTC.

The rearrangement links TRBV29-1 to TRBJ2-2, with unresolved D. CDR1 is SQVTM and CDR2 is ANQGSEA in the germline V gene. Trimming cost V 5 bases and J 4 bases, with 5 bases left between them. The CDR3 sequence is 11 residues long. Here the CDR3 reads CSVSITGELFF. CDR3 nucleotides: TGCAGCGTTTCTATCACCGGGGAGCTGTTTTTT.

V and J are TRBV18 and TRBJ2-3; D perhaps matches TRBD1 (5 bases). The V gene lost 1 base and the J gene lost 4 bases, with 9 bases spanning the gap. Germline V gene data show CDR1 as KGHSH and CDR2 as LQKENI. The CDR3 is 14 amino acids. The CDR3 protein is CASSPLGRSDTQYF. CDR3 DNA: TGTGCCAGCTCACCACTGGGGCGGTCAGATACGCAGTATTTT.

The J gene is TRBJ2-5, the V gene TRBV6-2 or TRBV6-3, with 12 bases aligning to TRBD2. After removal of 2 bases from V and 5 bases from J, the junction contained 3 bases not matched to a gene. Germline-derived CDR1 and CDR2 are MNHEY and SVGEGT. The CDR3 loop spans 15 amino acids. The CDR3 DNA reads as TGTGCCAGCAGTTACGCTAGCGGGGGGGCCGAGACCCAGTACTTC. Protein product: CASSYASGGAETQYF.

This sequence joins TRBV5-1 and TRBJ1-4; D not certain. The CDR3 is 15 residues long. V was trimmed by 3 bases and J by 3 bases, leaving 12 bases between them. CDR1 is SGHRS, CDR2 YFSETQ, per germline. CDR3 sequence: CASSWDWGANEKLFF. In nucleotides, the CDR3 is TGCGCCAGCAGCTGGGATTGGGGAGCTAATGAAAAACTGTTTTTT.

V is TRBV2 and J is TRBJ1-1, with D unresolved. Germline V gene lookup returns CDR1 SNHLY and CDR2 FYNNEI. The V gene lost 5 bases and the J gene lost 7 bases, with 11 bases spanning the gap. The CDR3 loop spans 12 amino acids. DNA of the CDR3: TGTGCCAGCAGTCACCGGGATATTGAAGCTTTCTTT. Its translation: CASSHRDIEAFF.

V is TRBV3-1 (or the pseudogene TRBV3-2) and J is TRBJ1-2, with D perhaps matching TRBD1 (5 bases). Germline loops: CDR1 LGHDT, CDR2 YNNKEL (reference sequence). This CDR3 contains 13 residues. V lost 5 bases to trimming and J lost 4 bases, with 11 bases between them. The CDR3 loop reads CASSSDSPYGYTF. The CDR3 DNA follows: TGTGCCAGCAGCTCTGACAGCCCCTATGGCTACACCTTC.

J is TRBJ1-1 and V is TRBV28; 7 bases fit TRBD1. The length of the CDR3 is 18 residues. Unmatched junction bases numbered 20, after V lost 7 bases and J lost 3 bases. The germline gives CDR1 MDHEN, CDR2 SYDVKM. CDR3: CASTPSGLGKGAYTEAFF. For the CDR3, the DNA is TGTGCCAGCACTCCCTCCGGGTTGGGTAAGGGGGCGTACACTGAAGCTTTCTTT.